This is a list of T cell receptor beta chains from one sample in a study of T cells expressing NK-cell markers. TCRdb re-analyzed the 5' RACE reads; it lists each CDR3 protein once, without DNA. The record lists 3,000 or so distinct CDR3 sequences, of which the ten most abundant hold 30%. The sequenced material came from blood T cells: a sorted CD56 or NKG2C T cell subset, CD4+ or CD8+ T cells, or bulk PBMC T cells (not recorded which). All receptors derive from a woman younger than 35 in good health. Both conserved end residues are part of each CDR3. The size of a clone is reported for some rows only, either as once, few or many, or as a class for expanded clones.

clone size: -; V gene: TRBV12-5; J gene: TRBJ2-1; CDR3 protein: CASGSLQRGGNEQFF
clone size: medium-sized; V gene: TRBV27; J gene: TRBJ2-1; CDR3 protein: CASSLSPPGYNEQFF
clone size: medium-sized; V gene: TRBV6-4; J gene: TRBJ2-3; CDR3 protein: CASSGGSTDTQYF
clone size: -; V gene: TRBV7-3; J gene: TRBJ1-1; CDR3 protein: CASSPGDRHKGAFF
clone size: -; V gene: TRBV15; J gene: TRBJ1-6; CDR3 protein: CATSTRRGDGSPLHF
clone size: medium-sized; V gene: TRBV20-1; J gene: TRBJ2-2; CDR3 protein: CSARDLAGDTGELFF
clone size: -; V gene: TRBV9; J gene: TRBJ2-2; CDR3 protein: CASSAGLRLADTGELFF
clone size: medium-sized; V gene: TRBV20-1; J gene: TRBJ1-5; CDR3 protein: CSARVGGGESQPQHF
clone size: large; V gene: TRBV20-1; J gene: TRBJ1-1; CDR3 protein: CSARDSAVVTEAFF
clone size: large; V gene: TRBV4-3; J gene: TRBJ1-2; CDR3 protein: CASSPNDRALNYGYTF
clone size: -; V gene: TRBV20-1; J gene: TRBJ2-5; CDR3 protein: CSARGGETGGIQETQYF
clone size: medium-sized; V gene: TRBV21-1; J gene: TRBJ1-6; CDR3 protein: CASSKNRQGSPLHF
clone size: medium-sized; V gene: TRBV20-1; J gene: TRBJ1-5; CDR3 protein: CSASSAGRGGNQPQHF
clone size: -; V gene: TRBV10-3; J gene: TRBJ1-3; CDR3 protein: CAISTGTLNTIYF
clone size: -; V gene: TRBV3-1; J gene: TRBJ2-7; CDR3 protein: CASSLAGTEISYEQYF
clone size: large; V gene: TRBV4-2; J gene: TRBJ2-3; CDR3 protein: CASSQGTSGGPDTQYF
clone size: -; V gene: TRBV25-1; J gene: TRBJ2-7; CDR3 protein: CASSPSGTEINEQYF
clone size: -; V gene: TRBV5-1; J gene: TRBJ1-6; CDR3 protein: CASSRDSNSPLHF
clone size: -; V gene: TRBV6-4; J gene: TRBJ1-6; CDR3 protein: CASSDTGNSPLHF
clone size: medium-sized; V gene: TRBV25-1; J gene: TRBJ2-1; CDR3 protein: CASSELGREGSLRINEQFF
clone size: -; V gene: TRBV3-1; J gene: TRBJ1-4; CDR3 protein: CASSPTRDRVLDEKLFF
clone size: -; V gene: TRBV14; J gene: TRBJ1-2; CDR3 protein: CASSQGANYGYTF
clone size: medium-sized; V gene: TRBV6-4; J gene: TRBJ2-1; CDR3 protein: CASSDSIQGAVNEQFF
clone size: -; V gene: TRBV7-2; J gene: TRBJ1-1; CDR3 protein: CASSFDRERAFF
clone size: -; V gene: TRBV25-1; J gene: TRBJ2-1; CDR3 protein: CASSGTSGRGPYNEQFF
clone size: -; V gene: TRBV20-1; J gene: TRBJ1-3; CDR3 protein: CSARDLDGTGDSGNTIYF
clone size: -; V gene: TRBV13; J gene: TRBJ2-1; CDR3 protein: CASSYHGGTTDNEQFF
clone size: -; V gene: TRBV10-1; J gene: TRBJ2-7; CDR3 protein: CASSRDFNSYEQYF
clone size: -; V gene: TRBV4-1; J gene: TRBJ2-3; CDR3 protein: CASSPQGGSGGADTQYF
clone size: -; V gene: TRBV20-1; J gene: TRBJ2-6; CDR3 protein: CSARDGASGANVLTF
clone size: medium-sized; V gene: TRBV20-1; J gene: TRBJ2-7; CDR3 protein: CSASSREPYEQYF
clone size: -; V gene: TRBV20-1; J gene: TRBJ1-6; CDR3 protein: CSARDYQGLENSPLHF
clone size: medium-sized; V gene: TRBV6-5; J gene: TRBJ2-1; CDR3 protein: CASSYSGGDYNEQFF
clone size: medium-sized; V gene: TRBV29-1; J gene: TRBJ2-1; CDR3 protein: CSVGGEVEQFF
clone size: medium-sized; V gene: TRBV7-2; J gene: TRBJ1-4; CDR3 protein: CASSSIGGLANEKLFF
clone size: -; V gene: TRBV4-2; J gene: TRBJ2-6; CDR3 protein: CASSQEEDGGANVLTF
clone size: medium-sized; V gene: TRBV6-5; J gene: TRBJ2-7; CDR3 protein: CASSYSTGGFYEQYF
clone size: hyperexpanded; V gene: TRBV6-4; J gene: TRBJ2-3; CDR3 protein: CASSATGGSDTQYF
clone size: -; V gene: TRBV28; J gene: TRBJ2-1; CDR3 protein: CASSYTLAGARNEQFF
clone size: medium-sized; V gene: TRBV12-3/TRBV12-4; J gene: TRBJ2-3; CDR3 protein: CASSLLGTGNHDTQYF
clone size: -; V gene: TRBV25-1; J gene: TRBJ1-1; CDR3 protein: CASSDHRGLYTEAFF
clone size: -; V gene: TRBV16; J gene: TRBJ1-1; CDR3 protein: CASSQWRSRGTEAFF